These 20 T cell receptor beta chains were all obtained from the same sample, sequenced in a study of response to subunit inactivated influenza vaccine. TCRdb re-derived calls from the RT-PCR reads in MiXCR, one entry per CDR3 protein. The data contain 430,000 or so distinct CDR3 sequences, approximately 10% of them singletons. Material: PBMCs from blood, obtained more than 35 days after vaccination. These receptors all stem from a middle-aged man who received an inactivated influenza vaccine.

The chain combines TRBV10-3 with TRBJ2-3, with TRBD2 matching over 11 bases. The CDR3 has 15 amino acids. The V segment lost 6 bases and the J segment 4 bases; nucleotides outside the gene matches: 6. From germline, CDR1 is ENHRY and CDR2 SYGVKD. The CDR3 nucleotides are TGTGCCATCAGACCTATAGCGGGAGGGGCAGATACGCAGTATTTT. Translation: CAIRPIAGGADTQYF.

This clonotype was seen a few times. The chain recombines TRBV20-1 with TRBJ2-1, with 10 positions matching TRBD2. V trimming: 6 bases; J trimming: 6 bases; junction bases outside the gene matches: 5. The CDR3 sequence is 13 residues long. CDR1 and CDR2 from the germline V gene are DFQATT and SNEGSKA (reference sequence). CDR3 in DNA: TGCAGTGCGCGGACTAGCGGAGTCAATGAGCAGTTCTTC. This codes for CSARTSGVNEQFF.

The table lists this clonotype with a few counts. V is TRBV20-1 and J is TRBJ1-1, with D maybe TRBD1 (6 bases). The CDR3 spans 13 residues. Trimming pared 2 bases from V and 6 bases from J, leaving 13 bases between. The germline CDR1 and CDR2 sequences are DFQATT and SNEGSKA (reference sequence). The CDR3 coding sequence is TGCAGTGCTAGACGGGGGCGGTCGTCTGAAGCTTTCTTT. Translating gives CSARRGRSSEAFF.

There are a few counts of this clonotype. The rearrangement joins TRBV5-1 to TRBJ2-3; 10 bases are shared with TRBD1. V lost 4 bases to trimming and J lost 1 base; unmatched junction nucleotides: 6. The germline V gene has CDR1 SGHRS and CDR2 YFSETQ. The CDR3 has 16 amino acids. CDR3 loop: CASSNRQGARTDTQYF. The CDR3 nucleotides are TGCGCCAGCAGCAACCGACAGGGGGCGCGCACAGATACGCAGTATTTT.

This chain connects TRBV6-5 to TRBJ1-1, with unresolved D. The length of the CDR3 is 14 residues. Deletions cut 0 bases from V and 7 bases from J, with 12 bases between. The germline V gene has CDR1 MNHEY and CDR2 SVGAGI. CDR3 in amino acids: CASSYSITAGEAFF. Written as DNA, the CDR3 is TGTGCCAGCAGTTACTCGATCACGGCCGGTGAAGCTTTCTTT.

The rearrangement uses TRBV28 and TRBJ2-7; tentative D call: TRBD2 (6 bases). V was pared by 7 bases and J by 0 bases, with 16 bases between. The CDR3 is 15 residues long. Germline V lookup: CDR1 MDHEN, CDR2 SYDVKM. The CDR3 region has the DNA TGTGCCAGCACCCTACGCCCTAGCGACTCCTACGAGCAGTACTTC. This codes for CASTLRPSDSYEQYF.

The CDR3 loop is CASSTRSGPIAGYTF. In DNA form, the CDR3 reads TGTGCCAGCAGCACCCGGTCCGGACCGATAGCTGGCTACACCTTC. This sequence joins TRBV9 and TRBJ1-2, with no clear D. This CDR3 region has 15 residues. Per germline, CDR1 SGDLS and CDR2 YYNGEE. V dropped 4 bases and J dropped 7 bases, with 20 bases sitting between them.

This clonotype turned up a few times. The chain links TRBV24-1 to TRBJ2-1; D gene uncertain. This CDR3 is 13 amino acids long. Germline CDR1 KGHDR, CDR2 SFDVKD. The V and J ends lost 3 bases and 3 bases respectively, with 5 bases between them. For the CDR3, the DNA is TGTGCCACCAGTGATCCCCTCTACAATGAGCAGTTCTTC. Translating gives CATSDPLYNEQFF.

The chain has TRBV7-2 and TRBJ2-1; no firm D call. The CDR3 has 13 amino acids. Trimming took off 1 base at V and 5 bases at J, with 6 bases between the two ends. The germline V gene has CDR1 SGHTA and CDR2 FQGNSA. The CDR3 region is CASSLVKHNEQFF. CDR3 coding DNA: TGTGCCAGCAGCTTAGTGAAACACAATGAGCAGTTCTTC.

This clonotype was observed many times. The chain uses TRBV12-3 or TRBV12-4 and TRBJ2-7; D may be TRBD1 (5 bases). Trimming took off 5 bases at V and 0 bases at J, with 11 bases between the two ends. The CDR3 runs to 14 residues. CDR3 DNA: TGTGCCAGCAGTGCCGCCGGACACTCCTACGAGCAGTACTTC. Amino acid sequence: CASSAAGHSYEQYF.

This clonotype was detected many times. The CDR3 spells CASSLLAGGLDTQYF. DNA for the CDR3: TGTGCCAGCAGCTTACTAGCGGGAGGATTAGATACGCAGTATTTT. This rearrangement joins TRBV7-6 to TRBJ2-3, with 11 bases aligning to TRBD2. The CDR3 covers 15 residues. Germline V gene lookup returns CDR1 SGHVS and CDR2 FNYEAQ. The trim removed 2 bases at V and 5 bases at J, leaving 3 bases unmatched.

This clonotype was observed at least ten times. The V and J genes are TRBV29-1 and TRBJ2-7; D possibly corresponds to TRBD1 (6 bases). The V and J ends lost 4 bases and 3 bases respectively, with 10 bases between them. The length of the CDR3 is 12 residues. Germline CDR1 is SQVTM and CDR2 is ANQGSEA. The CDR3 is CSVVGQSYEQYF. The CDR3, as DNA: TGCAGCGTTGTCGGACAGAGCTACGAGCAGTACTTC.

This clonotype was picked up many times. The rearrangement links TRBV20-1 to TRBJ2-3, with TRBD2 matching 12 bases. The J segment lost 2 bases and the V segment lost 5 bases, leaving 8 bases of the junction unmatched. This CDR3 is 16 amino acids long. Germline-derived CDR1 and CDR2 are DFQATT and SNEGSKA (reference sequence). Here the CDR3 DNA reads TGCAGTGCTCCCTACGGACTAGCGGGGCTCACAGATACGCAGTATTTT. This sequence encodes CSAPYGLAGLTDTQYF.

This clonotype was found a few times. The V call is TRBV7-9, the J call TRBJ2-7, with D tentatively TRBD2 (5 bases). The germline V gene has CDR1 SEHNR and CDR2 FQNEAQ (reference sequence). CDR3 length: 16 amino acids. Trimming cost V 3 bases and J 0 bases, with 15 bases left between them. In DNA, the CDR3 is TGTGCCAGCAGCTTCGACTGGGGAGAAAGCTCCTACGAGCAGTACTTC. Translating gives CASSFDWGESSYEQYF.

V is TRBV6-1 and J is TRBJ2-7; the match to TRBD2 covers 9 bases. Germline trimming cut 5 bases from V and 5 bases from J; bases unmatched to any gene: 10. The length of the CDR3 is 15 residues. Germline assignment: CDR1 MNHNS and CDR2 SASEGT. The CDR3 sequence: CASSRDSGSRNEQYF. The CDR3 DNA is TGTGCCAGCAGTAGGGATAGCGGGAGTCGGAACGAGCAGTACTTC.

Only a few counts were recorded for this clonotype. This chain connects TRBV11-2 to TRBJ1-2; tentative D call: TRBD1 (6 bases). Trimming pared 5 bases from V and 0 bases from J, leaving 10 bases between. Germline CDR1 and CDR2: SGHAT and FQNNGV. The CDR3 runs 14 residues. CDR3 amino acids: CASSPAGANYGYTF. The CDR3 nucleotides read TGTGCCAGCAGCCCCGCAGGGGCTAACTATGGCTACACCTTC.

The CDR3 bases are TGTGCCAGCGATGGGACACTCTCCTACAATGAGCAGTTCTTC. Translation gives CASDGTLSYNEQFF. The V gene is TRBV2, the J gene TRBJ2-1, with D possibly TRBD1 on 6 matching bases. Germline CDR1 reads SNHLY; CDR2 reads FYNNEI. This CDR3 contains 14 residues. The germline V and J ends were trimmed by 8 bases and 0 bases, with 11 bases remaining between them.

This clonotype occurred a few times. V is TRBV3-1 and J is TRBJ2-5, with TRBD2 as a possible D gene (5 bases). Per the germline V gene, CDR1 is LGHDT and CDR2 is YNNKEL (reference sequence). The CDR3 is made up of 14 amino acids. V dropped 5 bases and J dropped 2 bases, with 12 bases sitting between them. The CDR3 protein is CASSIWEQQETQYF. In nucleotides, the CDR3 is TGTGCCAGCAGCATTTGGGAGCAACAAGAGACCCAGTACTTC.

Ten or more counts support this clonotype. This rearrangement joins TRBV5-1 to TRBJ2-1, with TRBD1 matching over 9 bases. Germline CDR1 is SGHRS and CDR2 is YFSETQ. V lost 0 bases and J lost 4; bases outside the gene matches: 8. The CDR3 runs 17 residues. The CDR3 reads CASSLAFRDREYNEQFF. As DNA, the CDR3 is TGCGCCAGCAGCTTGGCCTTCCGGGACAGGGAGTACAATGAGCAGTTCTTC. Full variable domain (remainder filled in from reference TRBV5-1 and TRBJ2-1): KAGVTQTPRYLIKTRGQQVTLSCSPISGHRSVSWYQQTPGQGLQFLFEYFSETQRNKGNFPGRFSGRQFSNSRSEMNVSTLELGDSALYLCASSLAFRDREYNEQFFGPGTRLTVL.

This clonotype was detected only a few times. The V and J genes are TRBV6-2 or TRBV6-3 and TRBJ2-7; no clear D gene. Between the trimmed V and J ends, which lost 2 bases and 2 bases, there was a span of 4 bases. The CDR3 length is 12 residues. Germline values: CDR1 MNHEY, CDR2 SVGEGT. CDR3 coding DNA: TGTGCCAGCAGTTACCTAACCTACGAGCAGTACTTC. This codes for CASSYLTYEQYF.